Reported below is one T cell receptor beta chain. The entry originates in a study of regulatory T cells in long-lasting Graves disease. V lost 4 bases to trimming and J lost 0 bases, with 13 bases between them. The CDR3 runs to 16 residues. The V gene's germline CDR1 is SGHRS and CDR2 YFSETQ. Library construction for TCR beta used iRepertoire HTBI primers and Arm-PCR of CDR3 regions. TCRdb re-analysed the multiplex PCR reads in MiXCR, keeping a single row per CDR3 protein. The sample holds under 450,000 distinct CDR3 sequences; around 22% are singletons and the top ten take about a quarter. Time point here: persistent/refractory GD, antithyroid drugs over 5 years with positive TRAb. From PBMCs, RNA was extracted and then used to make the TCR library.

This clonotype was sampled from a female donor with Graves disease. The input for sequencing was peripheral blood mononuclear cells (PBMCs), taken when the disease was refractory, from a patient treated with antithyroid drugs. This chain joins TRBV5-1 and TRBJ2-2, with D perhaps matching TRBD2 (5 bases). The CDR3 loop reads CASSPSAATNTGELFF. The CDR3 nucleotides are TGCGCCAGCAGCCCCTCAGCGGCGACGAACACCGGGGAGCTGTTTTTT.